The rows below give T cell receptor beta chains drawn from one sample of a study of T cells after yellow fever vaccination. TCRdb processed the 5' RACE reads anew with MiXCR; each CDR3 protein has one entry. The profile shows some 560,000 distinct CDR3 sequences, over 15% of them singletons. Sequenced material: PBMCs, taken 15 days after the yellow fever booster vaccination. Receptors originate from a man aged 25 to 40 who received the YFV17D yellow fever vaccine. Each CDR3 is given with its conserved first and last residue. The order of the fields is clone size, V gene, J gene, D gene, CDR3 DNA, CDR3 protein. The D gene is left open where the match is weak. Clone size is shown for a subset of rows, as once, few, many or a class of expanded clone.

abundance: few; v_gene: TRBV6-1; j_gene: TRBJ1-6; d_gene: -; CDR3nt: TGTGCCAGCAGCCAACCCGGGGGTGTAGCGGCACCCCTCCACTTT; CDR3aa: CASSQPGGVAAPLHF
abundance: -; v_gene: TRBV29-1; j_gene: TRBJ2-1; d_gene: TRBD2; CDR3nt: TGCAGTTCTAGCGGGAGTAGTTCCTACAATGAGCAGTTCTTC; CDR3aa: CSSSGSSSYNEQFF
abundance: few; v_gene: TRBV6-2/TRBV6-3; j_gene: TRBJ2-1; d_gene: TRBD2; CDR3nt: TGTGCCAGCATTTTTCAAGCGGGACCCTCGAGTGAGCAGTTCTTC; CDR3aa: CASIFQAGPSSEQFF
abundance: few; v_gene: TRBV6-1; j_gene: TRBJ2-3; d_gene: TRBD2; CDR3nt: TGTGCCAGCAGCATCACCCCGGGACTACGCACAGATACGCAGTATTTT; CDR3aa: CASSITPGLRTDTQYF
abundance: -; v_gene: TRBV12-3/TRBV12-4; j_gene: TRBJ2-3; d_gene: TRBD2; CDR3nt: TGTGCCAGCAGTTTATGGGAGACTAGCGGGAGGAAGGATACGCAGTATTTT; CDR3aa: CASSLWETSGRKDTQYF
abundance: few; v_gene: TRBV12-3/TRBV12-4; j_gene: TRBJ2-3; d_gene: -; CDR3nt: TGTGCCAGCAGTCAGACAGGCCCGAGGAGCACAGATACGCAGTATTTT; CDR3aa: CASSQTGPRSTDTQYF
abundance: few; v_gene: TRBV20-1; j_gene: TRBJ2-3; d_gene: TRBD2; CDR3nt: TGCAGTGCTAGACTAGCGGGAGGATTGGATACGCAGTATTTT; CDR3aa: CSARLAGGLDTQYF
abundance: -; v_gene: TRBV9; j_gene: TRBJ2-1; d_gene: -; CDR3nt: TGTGCCAGCAGCGTAGTCGGATCTGAGCAGTTCTTC; CDR3aa: CASSVVGSEQFF
abundance: few; v_gene: TRBV7-2; j_gene: TRBJ2-1; d_gene: -; CDR3nt: TGTGCCAGCAGCTTACATTTCCGTGGCTCCTACAATGAGCAGTTCTTC; CDR3aa: CASSLHFRGSYNEQFF
abundance: -; v_gene: TRBV6-1; j_gene: TRBJ2-2; d_gene: -; CDR3nt: TGTGCCAGCATAGACAGGAGTGTTGACGGGGAGCTGTTTTTT; CDR3aa: CASIDRSVDGELFF
abundance: -; v_gene: TRBV7-2; j_gene: TRBJ2-5; d_gene: TRBD1; CDR3nt: TGTGCCAGCAGGTGGACAGGGATGGAGACCCAGTACTTC; CDR3aa: CASRWTGMETQYF
abundance: few; v_gene: TRBV28; j_gene: TRBJ1-1; d_gene: -; CDR3nt: TGTGCCAGCAGTTTCGGATATTCGGCTTTCTTT; CDR3aa: CASSFGYSAFF
abundance: -; v_gene: TRBV5-1; j_gene: TRBJ2-7; d_gene: TRBD1; CDR3nt: TGCGCCAGCAGCAGGACGACAGGGGCCCTATACGAGCAGTACTTC; CDR3aa: CASSRTTGALYEQYF
abundance: few; v_gene: TRBV15; j_gene: TRBJ2-6; d_gene: TRBD1; CDR3nt: TGTGCCACCAGCACCATAGAGATGGGGGACAGGGGGCCTGGGGCCAACGTCCTGACTTTC; CDR3aa: CATSTIEMGDRGPGANVLTF
abundance: -; v_gene: TRBV15; j_gene: TRBJ1-1; d_gene: TRBD1; CDR3nt: TGTGCCACCAGTATGACAGGGGCAAACACTGAAGCTTTCTTT; CDR3aa: CATSMTGANTEAFF
abundance: -; v_gene: TRBV2; j_gene: TRBJ2-3; d_gene: -; CDR3nt: TGTGCCAGCAGTGCGGGACTCGAGAACCTTAGCACAGATACGCAGTATTTT; CDR3aa: CASSAGLENLSTDTQYF
abundance: -; v_gene: TRBV15; j_gene: TRBJ2-3; d_gene: -; CDR3nt: TGTGCCACCAGCAGAGAATCAACGCAAAGACACGCGGATACGCAGTATTTT; CDR3aa: CATSRESTQRHADTQYF
abundance: few; v_gene: TRBV27; j_gene: TRBJ2-1; d_gene: TRBD2; CDR3nt: TGTGCCAGCAGTTTCCAAACTAGCGGGAGGGCGATGGGGAATGAGCAGTTCTTC; CDR3aa: CASSFQTSGRAMGNEQFF
abundance: -; v_gene: TRBV29-1; j_gene: TRBJ1-4; d_gene: -; CDR3nt: TGCAGCGCTCTACAGTGGACTAATGAAAAACTGTTTTTT; CDR3aa: CSALQWTNEKLFF
abundance: -; v_gene: TRBV5-1; j_gene: TRBJ2-7; d_gene: TRBD2; CDR3nt: TGCGCCAGCAGCTCCGGGACTAGTATAGGTGAGCAGTACTTC; CDR3aa: CASSSGTSIGEQYF
abundance: -; v_gene: TRBV7-2; j_gene: TRBJ1-1; d_gene: -; CDR3nt: TGTGCCAGCAGCTCCCTCGCAGGGAACACTGAAGCTTTCTTT; CDR3aa: CASSSLAGNTEAFF
abundance: -; v_gene: TRBV9; j_gene: TRBJ2-3; d_gene: TRBD2; CDR3nt: TGTGCCAGCAGCGTCACACTAGCGGGAGGGCCGATGGCAGATACGCAGTATTTT; CDR3aa: CASSVTLAGGPMADTQYF
abundance: -; v_gene: TRBV20-1; j_gene: TRBJ2-1; d_gene: TRBD2; CDR3nt: TGCAGTGCAGAATGGGGACTAGCGGGAGTTGGTGAGCAGTTCTTC; CDR3aa: CSAEWGLAGVGEQFF
abundance: few; v_gene: TRBV7-6; j_gene: TRBJ2-3; d_gene: -; CDR3nt: TGTGCCAGCAGCTCTCAGACAACTAGCACAGATACGCAGTATTTT; CDR3aa: CASSSQTTSTDTQYF
abundance: -; v_gene: TRBV12-3/TRBV12-4; j_gene: TRBJ2-3; d_gene: -; CDR3nt: TGTGCCAGCAGCTACCAGGGTGGGGATACGCAGTATTTT; CDR3aa: CASSYQGGDTQYF
abundance: -; v_gene: TRBV29-1; j_gene: TRBJ1-6; d_gene: TRBD1; CDR3nt: TGCAGCGTTGCACAGGGGTATAATTCACCCCTCCACTTT; CDR3aa: CSVAQGYNSPLHF
abundance: few; v_gene: TRBV5-1; j_gene: TRBJ2-3; d_gene: -; CDR3nt: TGCGCCAGCAGCTTGACAGGGATCTCAGATACGCAGTATTTT; CDR3aa: CASSLTGISDTQYF
abundance: -; v_gene: TRBV6-5; j_gene: TRBJ2-2; d_gene: TRBD2; CDR3nt: TGTGCCAGCAGTTTTAGCGGGAAGGCTACCGGGGAGCTGTTTTTT; CDR3aa: CASSFSGKATGELFF
abundance: few; v_gene: TRBV20-1; j_gene: TRBJ2-2; d_gene: -; CDR3nt: TGCAGTGCTACCTCGGGGAAGAACACCGGGGAGCTGTTTTTT; CDR3aa: CSATSGKNTGELFF
abundance: few; v_gene: TRBV15; j_gene: TRBJ2-5; d_gene: TRBD2; CDR3nt: TGTGCCACCAGCCGTACTAGCGGGGTTCAAGAGACCCAGTACTTC; CDR3aa: CATSRTSGVQETQYF
abundance: -; v_gene: TRBV5-1; j_gene: TRBJ2-3; d_gene: -; CDR3nt: TGCGCCAGCAGCTTGGGAGCGGAATTCACAGATACGCAGTATTTT; CDR3aa: CASSLGAEFTDTQYF
abundance: many; v_gene: TRBV28; j_gene: TRBJ2-5; d_gene: -; CDR3nt: TGTGCCAGCAGTCCCCCGGGTAGCGAGGAGACCCAGTACTTC; CDR3aa: CASSPPGSEETQYF
abundance: -; v_gene: TRBV6-5; j_gene: TRBJ1-1; d_gene: -; CDR3nt: TGTGCCAGCAGTTACTCGGGGTGGCAGGGGATCCCCGCGGCTTTCTTT; CDR3aa: CASSYSGWQGIPAAFF
abundance: -; v_gene: TRBV27; j_gene: TRBJ2-7; d_gene: TRBD2; CDR3nt: TGTGCCAGCAGTCCGGGACTAGCGGGCAAAGGGTACTTC; CDR3aa: CASSPGLAGKGYF
abundance: few; v_gene: TRBV29-1; j_gene: TRBJ2-5; d_gene: TRBD1; CDR3nt: TGCAGCGTTGCGGGACAGGGGGTCGAGACCCAGTACTTC; CDR3aa: CSVAGQGVETQYF
abundance: -; v_gene: TRBV30; j_gene: TRBJ1-1; d_gene: -; CDR3nt: TGTGCCTCCCGGTCCTTTCAGAACACTGAAGCTTTCTTT; CDR3aa: CASRSFQNTEAFF
abundance: few; v_gene: TRBV20-1; j_gene: TRBJ2-3; d_gene: -; CDR3nt: TGCAGTGCTAGAGATCGAGACCAACTAGATACGCAGTATTTT; CDR3aa: CSARDRDQLDTQYF
abundance: -; v_gene: TRBV28; j_gene: TRBJ2-7; d_gene: -; CDR3nt: TGTGCCAGCAGTTTAGACCGAAGCAGGGCAGAGCAGTACTTC; CDR3aa: CASSLDRSRAEQYF